The clone carrying this TCR beta chain has just a few counts. Its specificity is unknown. The record originates from a study of identical twins. Template switching created a universal primer site, and the cDNA included unique molecular identifiers. Via MiXCR, TCRdb re-called the 5' RACE reads, giving one row per CDR3 protein. Of approximately 220,000 distinct CDR3 sequences in the sample, approximately 9% were seen once. The CDR3 extends over 12 amino acids. CDR1 is SGHTA, CDR2 FQGNSA, per germline. V dropped 3 bases and J dropped 10; count of bases not matched to a gene: 4. Study outcomes and limitations: Surplus twin overlap in beta out-of-frame sequences was less pronounced. Invariant populations such as MAIT and iNKT cells could partly muddle zero-insertion analyses. An excess of low generation probability was shown by twin-shared out-of-frame alpha sequences.

The material sequenced was memory (CD45RO+) T cells sorted from blood. The rearrangement joins TRBV7-2 to TRBJ1-1, with 8 bases fitting TRBD1. The TCR comes from a woman aged 18-30 years in good health. The CDR3 region has the DNA TGTGCCAGCAGCTTCGGGGGACAGGTAGCTTTCTTT. Its translation: CASSFGGQVAFF.